This T cell receptor (beta chain) was documented in a study of Ad26.COV2.S vaccination and SARS-CoV-2 variants. A word on this clone: Its antigen remains unknown.

Notes on the study in general: Placebo recipients trailed vaccine recipients in spike-specific TCR breadth. Estimates derived from TCR breadth and depth analyses may have underestimated total T cell responses.

Libraries were prepared by immunoSEQ multiplex PCR; TCRdb keeps only in-frame clonotypes and omits some of them. The table includes roughly 240,000 clones, roughly 88% detected once. This sample's treatment: 15 to 20 received Ad26.COV2.S at low or high dose, single or two shots; several received placebo; per-sample allocation not given. Sampling occurred on day 63 after the first vaccine or placebo injection. This TCR was sampled from a person between 18 and 60 years old who received the Ad26.COV2.S COVID-19 vaccine or a placebo. Here the sequenced sample was peripheral blood, taken in a trial of Ad26.COV2.S vaccine versus placebo.

The CDR3 region has the DNA TGCGCCAGCAGCAGAACAGGGACAGCCTTTGCTAACTATGGCTACACCTTC. Amino acid sequence: CASSRTGTAFANYGYTF. The J gene is TRBJ1-2, the V gene TRBV5-1; 7 bases fit TRBD1. V shed 4 bases and J 0 bases; nucleotides not matched to a gene: 12. The germline V gene encodes CDR1 SGHRS and CDR2 YFSETQ. This CDR3 has 17 residues.